This T cell receptor (beta chain) is drawn from a study of esophageal squamous cell carcinoma under preoperative chemotherapy. TCRdb reprocessed the PCR reads with MiXCR, giving one entry per CDR3 protein. The repertoire holds 34,000 or so distinct CDR3 sequences, 50% to 60% seen once, with more than 20% in the top ten. Documented time point: after preoperative PTX-NDP chemotherapy. The CDR3 runs to 13 residues. In germline, CDR1 is MNHEY, CDR2 SMNVEV (reference sequence). The chain uses TRBV27 and TRBJ2-4, with unresolved D. Gene TRBJ2-7 matches the end of the DNA better, so the J call may be wrong. This TCR came from a human donor with esophageal squamous cell carcinoma. The donor label of this sample is uncertain. This specimen was taken from a patient given preoperative chemotherapy. CDR3 region: CASSLRRSYEQYF. As DNA, the CDR3 is TGTGCCAGCAGTTTAAGGAGATCCTACGAGCAGTACTTC.